This T cell receptor (beta chain) is from a study of T cell changes during pregnancy in multiple sclerosis. TCRdb's copy holds only in-frame clones and misses some; the assay was immunoSEQ multiplex PCR. In the table there are 45,000 to 55,000 clones, under 95% of which are singletons. Sequencing used CD8+ T cells from peripheral blood mononuclear cells, obtained before pregnancy. This TCR was recovered from a female donor with multiple sclerosis, enrolled in a pregnancy study.

The CDR3 here is CASSRMGDTQYF. The CDR3 DNA reads TGTGCCAGCAGTCGAATGGGCGATACGCAGTATTTT. This rearrangement joins TRBV28 to TRBJ2-3, with D unclear. The CDR3 spans 12 residues. V was clipped by 5 bases and J by 6 bases, with 9 bases between them. From germline, CDR1 is MDHEN and CDR2 SYDVKM.